This TCR beta chain was found in a study of T cell repertoires in cytomegalovirus infection. At the level of the study: Matching HLA type, along with CMV infection, was indicated by public TCR beta signatures.

Study-level points and caveats: HLA-C-restricted CMV clonotypes gave the most frequent clonotype in two of eight donors. Frequencies of public TCR beta families were cumulated, and this identified carriers of CMV plus the relevant HLA.

TCRdb ran MiXCR on the reads and lists one entry per CDR3 protein. The sample yields some 300,000 distinct CDR3 sequences, 15% to 20% seen once. This clonotype was observed a handful of times. Its antigen remains unidentified. This receptor was identified in a human donor in good health (CMV status not recorded). Some clones in this sample may be carry-over from other donors' samples. Sequencing input: PBMCs.

CDR3 bases: TGTGCCAGCAGGGCGGGACATACGAACACTGAAGCTTTCTTT. Encoded protein: CASRAGHTNTEAFF. This chain uses TRBV5-4 with TRBJ1-1; TRBD1 is a possible D gene (6 bases). The ends were cut back, 5 bases at V and 1 base at J, with 12 bases in the middle. Germline V gives CDR1 SGHNT, CDR2 YYREEE (reference sequence). The CDR3 is 14 amino acids.